A selection of T cell receptor beta chains follows, all from one sample in a study of CD4+ T cells in melanoma. The assay was immunoSEQ multiplex PCR, and TCRdb's table has in-frame clones only and misses some. This table has roughly 60,000 clones, approximately 70% appearing once. The sample consisted of tumor tissue. These receptors were taken from a human donor with melanoma. Both conserved end residues are part of each CDR3. D genes are given only for firm matches.

CASSWGDSPLHF | TRBJ1-6 | NA | TRBV28
CASRRTASTDTQYF | TRBJ2-3 | NA | TRBV13
CASRDQRGSYEQYF | TRBJ2-7 | TRBD2 | TRBV28
CASSPQGAGGSQHF | TRBJ1-5 | TRBD1 | TRBV27
CASSPPEGNQPQHF | TRBJ1-5 | NA | TRBV18
CASSLEAGNNSPLHF | TRBJ1-6 | NA | TRBV7-2
CASSQGKDAEAFF | TRBJ1-1 | NA | TRBV14
CASSLGSRLNEQFF | TRBJ2-1 | NA | TRBV28
CASSLDRVTYEQYF | TRBJ2-7 | NA | TRBV5-8
CASSGGQGPYEQYF | TRBJ2-7 | TRBD1 | TRBV28
CASSEASRRGYYNEQFF | TRBJ2-1 | NA | TRBV2
CASSLGQGAGSNQPQHF | TRBJ1-5 | TRBD1 | TRBV19
CASSYRLGGYTGELFF | TRBJ2-2 | TRBD2 | TRBV27
CASSGTGIRVGTQYF | TRBJ2-5 | TRBD1 | TRBV2
CATSRGLAGGVETQYF | TRBJ2-5 | TRBD2 | TRBV15
CASSPRGMAGYEQYF | TRBJ2-7 | NA | TRBV13
CASTVISPHYEQYF | TRBJ2-7 | NA | TRBV7-2
CASSQDARGGSYNEQFF | TRBJ2-1 | NA | TRBV4-1
CATSRGTGTGGYQETQYF | TRBJ2-5 | TRBD1 | TRBV15
CASSPDTGIIYGYTF | TRBJ1-2 | NA | TRBV6-5
CASSLDDYNEQFF | TRBJ2-1 | NA | TRBV5-1
CASSRTTSGSCEQYF | TRBJ2-7 | TRBD2 | TRBV5-1
CASSPGPNYGYTF | TRBJ1-2 | NA | TRBV27
CASSLALSPGGQETQYF | TRBJ2-5 | NA | TRBV5-1
CASSIRLAGGLQTKNIQYF | TRBJ2-4 | TRBD2 | TRBV19
CASSRGRGSYEQYF | TRBJ2-7 | TRBD1 | TRBV7-9
CASSSFREQDYGYTF | TRBJ1-2 | NA | TRBV7-8
CASSSGQRYNSPLHF | TRBJ1-6 | NA | TRBV6-5
CSVQEGAIGYTF | TRBJ1-2 | TRBD1 | TRBV29-1
CATSRDRTNYGYTF | TRBJ1-2 | NA | TRBV15
CASSQETGPETQYF | TRBJ2-5 | NA | TRBV23-1
CASSVEVGTAEAFF | TRBJ1-1 | TRBD1 | TRBV9
CASSLASNYEQYF | TRBJ2-7 | NA | TRBV5-4